The 7 T cell receptor beta chains below were found in one sample sequenced in a study of OX40 agonist ivuxolimab in advanced cancers. Some clones are missing from TCRdb's copy, which holds only in-frame ones; the method was immunoSEQ multiplex PCR. Here the sample spans some 37,000 clones, 88% being singletons. Specimen: CD4+ or CD8+ T cells sorted from blood, collected in a trial of the OX40 agonist ivuxolimab. The source is an adult with an advanced solid tumor such as melanoma, head and neck, liver or kidney cancer.

J is TRBJ1-1 and V is TRBV5-1; 8 nucleotides agree with TRBD1. CDR3 length: 14 amino acids. Unmatched junction bases numbered 2, after V lost 1 base and J lost 3 bases. Germline V gene sequence: CDR1 SGHRS, CDR2 YFSETQ. The CDR3 bases are TGCGCCAGCAGCTTGCAGGGGGCGGACACTGAAGCTTTCTTT. It specifies CASSLQGADTEAFF.

This clone has more than one count but fewer than ten. The genes are TRBV18 and TRBJ1-2; no definite D call. Germline CDR1 KGHSH, CDR2 LQKENI. V dropped 5 bases and J dropped 4 bases, with 11 bases sitting between them. The CDR3 spans 13 residues. The CDR3 DNA sequence: TGTGCCAGCTCAGAGACACGGACCTATGGCTACACCTTC. It codes for CASSETRTYGYTF.

The chain uses TRBV18 and TRBJ2-3; 7 nucleotides match TRBD2. This CDR3 is built from 13 residues. CDR1 and CDR2 from the germline V gene are KGHSH and LQKENI. J was trimmed by 5 bases and V by 6 bases; bases with no gene match: 5. The CDR3 DNA reads TGTGCCAGCTCTCTCCGGGGGGAAGATACGCAGTATTTT. It yields the protein CASSLRGEDTQYF.

The chain carries TRBV5-8 and TRBJ1-1, with TRBD1 matching 7 bases. In germline, CDR1 is SGHTS, CDR2 YDEGEE. V lost 1 base to trimming and J lost 1 base; unmatched junction nucleotides: 4. This CDR3 is built from 15 residues. The CDR3 spells CASSLPGQRNTEAFF. The CDR3 DNA reads as TGTGCCAGCAGCTTGCCGGGACAGAGGAACACTGAAGCTTTCTTT.

The V and J genes are TRBV13 and TRBJ2-1, with TRBD2 identical over 8 bases. The CDR3 runs to 17 residues. Trimming cost V 5 bases and J 6 bases; bases outside gene matches: 15. CDR1 is PRHDT and CDR2 is FYEKMQ in the germline V gene (reference sequence). For the CDR3, the DNA is TGTGCCAGCAGCCGTCCTCCAACTAGCGGAAATGGCAATGAGCAGTTCTTC. Translation gives CASSRPPTSGNGNEQFF.

CDR3 nucleotide sequence: TGTGCCAGCAGTGGGCAGCGGTTTACTAGCACAGATACGCAGTATTTT. This gives the protein CASSGQRFTSTDTQYF. This chain uses TRBV2 with TRBJ2-3; a weak D match, TRBD2 (5 bases). Trimming took 4 bases from V and 0 from J, leaving 14 bases between them. Germline assignment: CDR1 SNHLY and CDR2 FYNNEI. This CDR3 contains 16 residues. Drawing the rest from reference TRBV2 and TRBJ2-3, the complete variable domain is EPEVTQTPSHQVTQMGQEVILRCVPISNHLYFYWYRQILGQKVEFLVSFYNNEISEKSEIFDDQFSVERPDGSNFTLKIRSTKLEDSAMYFCASSGQRFTSTDTQYFGPGTRLTVL.

The sample holds a few counts of this clone. The rearrangement joins TRBV19 to TRBJ1-1; TRBD1 matches at 8 bases. Trimming at V came to 6 bases and at J to 0 bases, leaving 12 bases not matched to a gene. Germline CDR1 reads LNHDA; CDR2 reads SQIVND (reference sequence). The CDR3 totals 17 residues. This CDR3 reads CASRFDRGTVMNTEAFF. CDR3 DNA: TGTGCCAGTAGATTTGACAGGGGCACCGTGATGAACACTGAAGCTTTCTTT.